Given below is one TCR beta chain in context. Its target is not known. Naive CD8 cells lacked CD45RO and underwent positive selection for CCR7, leaving out terminally differentiated effector memory CD45RA+ cells. Those who donated were healthy HIV-negative adults, with no recent acute infections or vaccinations reported. This sample stems from a study of shared clonotypes between healthy human individuals. Study background: Every donor yielded three CD4 naive, three CD4 memory, two CD8 naive and one CD8 memory plate. Study observations and caveats: Estimated richness values were generally larger in naive subsets than in memory subsets.

V lost 0 bases and J 5 bases, leaving 11 bases between the germline ends. The CDR3 consists of 15 residues. Germline V gives CDR1 LGHNA, CDR2 YSLEER. Only in-frame clones appear in the TCRdb table, and some are missing; sequencing was by immunoSEQ multiplex PCR. This table holds some 740,000 clones, roughly 92% found once. The gene calls are TRBV4-3 and TRBJ2-1, with TRBD1 as a possible D gene (6 bases). The receptor's source is a man younger than 40 in good health. The sequencing sample was made of naive CD8+ T cells sorted from blood. DNA of the CDR3: TGCGCCAGCAGCCAAGATGAGGACAGCAACAATGAGCAGTTCTTC. As protein: CASSQDEDSNNEQFF.